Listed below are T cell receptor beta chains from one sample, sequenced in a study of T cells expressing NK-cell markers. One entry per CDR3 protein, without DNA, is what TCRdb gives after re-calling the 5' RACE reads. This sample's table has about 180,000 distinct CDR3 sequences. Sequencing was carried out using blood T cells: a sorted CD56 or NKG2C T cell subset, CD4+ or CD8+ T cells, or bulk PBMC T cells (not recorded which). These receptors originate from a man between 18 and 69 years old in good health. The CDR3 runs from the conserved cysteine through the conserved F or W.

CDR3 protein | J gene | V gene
CASSDRDRGREKLFF | TRBJ1-4 | TRBV25-1
CASSLGDHSNQPQHF | TRBJ1-5 | TRBV2
CASSRTGYNEQFF | TRBJ2-1 | TRBV6-1
CASRRLGQGNTGELFF | TRBJ2-2 | TRBV12-3/TRBV12-4
CASSELGQPQHF | TRBJ1-5 | TRBV27
CASSPGTGGVYGYTF | TRBJ1-2 | TRBV7-9
CSASFWDRGRVYGYTF | TRBJ1-2 | TRBV20-1
CSVKDVRSYEQYF | TRBJ2-7 | TRBV29-1
CASSTDRGEEKLFF | TRBJ1-4 | TRBV11-2
CASSYSTDGTVSYEQYF | TRBJ2-7 | TRBV6-5
CASRTGIDYEQYF | TRBJ2-7 | TRBV12-3/TRBV12-4
CATSRDLYLNTEAFF | TRBJ1-1 | TRBV15
CASSQGGREQYF | TRBJ2-7 | TRBV16
CASSETGVEKLFF | TRBJ1-4 | TRBV6-1
CSARVWGEYTEAFF | TRBJ1-1 | TRBV20-1
CASSYSYSYEQYF | TRBJ2-7 | TRBV6-2/TRBV6-3
CASSYSDRGHGYTF | TRBJ1-2 | TRBV6-5
CASSQERGAPNEQFF | TRBJ2-1 | TRBV3-1
CASGFAGTGADTQYF | TRBJ2-3 | TRBV12-5
CASSLARDRQETQYF | TRBJ2-5 | TRBV11-2
CASRTGEFLGSYEQYF | TRBJ2-7 | TRBV6-1
CASSQFPSSYNEQFF | TRBJ2-1 | TRBV7-3